The 9 T cell receptor beta chains listed next were all sequenced from one sample in a study of somatic reversion in DOCK8 deficiency. Using EuroClonality-NGS primers, TRB was amplified from around 91 ng genomic DNA in one-step amplicon PCR. A single record per CDR3 protein comes from TCRdb applying MiXCR to the multiplex PCR reads. The profile shows about 470 distinct CDR3 sequences, around 21% of them singletons. Sequences were obtained from peripheral blood. All receptors derive from a human donor with DOCK8 deficiency.

This clonotype was seen a handful of times. V and J are TRBV7-9 and TRBJ2-1; D is possibly TRBD1 or TRBD2 (5 bases each). The germline V and J ends were trimmed by 3 bases and 4 bases, with 7 bases remaining between them. The CDR3 runs to 13 residues. Germline V gives CDR1 SEHNR, CDR2 FQNEAQ (reference sequence). The CDR3 DNA reads as TGTGCCAGCAGCTTCGGGGCTTACAATGAGCAGTTCTTC. It encodes CASSFGAYNEQFF.

This clonotype is deemed medium-sized. The chain joins TRBV4-2 to TRBJ1-4; a possible D gene is TRBD1 (5 bases). This CDR3 is built from 14 residues. V was clipped by 2 bases and J by 8 bases, with 12 bases between them. Germline CDR1 reads LGHNA; CDR2 reads YNFKEQ. CDR3 sequence (DNA): TGTGCCAGCAGCCAAAGGCCCGAGGGGGAAAAACTGTTTTTT. This encodes CASSQRPEGEKLFF.

A remark on this clonotype: Sequence at one end of the junction differs from germline and may be a read error. The chain combines TRBV7-7 with TRBJ2-5, with 9 positions matching TRBD2. Germline CDR1 and CDR2: SSHAT and FNYEAQ (reference sequence). This CDR3 region has 15 residues. The DNA of the CDR3 is TGTGCTAGCAGCTCAATAGCGGGAGAAGCGGAGACCCAGTACTTC. Its translation: CASSSIAGEAETQYF.

This chain connects TRBV6-4 to TRBJ2-3, with D possibly being TRBD1 or TRBD2 (5 bases each). V was shortened by 2 bases and J by 2 bases, with 11 bases between the two germline ends. The CDR3 is made up of 15 amino acids. Germline V CDR1 and CDR2: MRHNA, SNTAGT. CDR3 nucleotides: TGTGCCAGCAGTGACGGGGCGGGCGACACAGATACGCAGTATTTT. Translated: CASSDGAGDTDTQYF.

The V gene is TRBV3-1, the J gene TRBJ2-1, with 10 bases lining up with TRBD2. J was trimmed by 4 bases and V by 4 bases; bases with no gene match: 10. The germline V gene encodes CDR1 LGHDT and CDR2 YNNKEL (reference sequence). The length of the CDR3 is 17 residues. CDR3: CASSPNSGRALYNEQFF. The CDR3 region has the DNA TGTGCCAGCAGCCCGAACAGCGGGAGGGCCTTGTACAATGAGCAGTTCTTC.

The chain has TRBV2 and TRBJ2-1, with 8 bases that match TRBD2. Germline assignment: CDR1 SNHLY and CDR2 FYNNEI. This CDR3 spans 15 amino acids. With 1 base clipped from V and 4 bases from J, the junction kept 3 bases outside the gene matches. The CDR3, as DNA: TGTGCCAGCAGTGAAGATGAGCGGGGGTACAATGAGCAGTTCTTC. Translated: CASSEDERGYNEQFF.

This clonotype is judged medium-sized. The V and J genes are TRBV7-8 and TRBJ1-5; D not resolved. The germline gives CDR1 SGHVS, CDR2 FQNEAQ. This CDR3 comprises 13 residues. The V and J ends lost 1 base and 4 bases respectively, with 5 bases between them. CDR3 sequence: CASSLVGNQPQHF. The CDR3 DNA follows: TGTGCCAGCAGCTTAGTGGGTAATCAGCCCCAGCATTTT. Together with reference TRBV7-8 and TRBJ1-5, the CDR3 gives the full variable domain: GAGVSQSPRYKVAKRGQDVALRCDPISGHVSLFWYQQALGQGPEFLTYFQNEAQLDKSGLPSDRFFAERPEGSVSTLKIQRTQQEDSAVYLCASSLVGNQPQHFGDGTRLSIL.

V usage is TRBV20-1 and J usage is TRBJ2-3, with 9 bases matching TRBD2. In germline, CDR1 is DFQATT, CDR2 SNEGSKA (reference sequence). The CDR3 runs 12 residues. V dropped 3 bases and J dropped 8; count of bases not matched to a gene: 3. CDR3 coding DNA: TGCAGTGCTAGCCTAGCGGGAAGTACGCAGTATTTT. Translating it yields CSASLAGSTQYF.

This clonotype is judged large. The chain employs TRBV12-3 or TRBV12-4 and TRBJ2-2, with TRBD2 identical over 9 bases. J was trimmed by 5 bases and V by 1 base; bases with no gene match: 5. The CDR3 has 16 amino acids. In DNA, the CDR3 is TGTGCCAGCAGTTTAGGTAGCGGGAGAGAGACCGGGGAGCTGTTTTTT. Translation gives CASSLGSGRETGELFF.